A single sample is the source of the 26 T cell receptor beta chains below, sequenced in a study of T cell repertoires in aging, cancer and after chemotherapy. TRB rearrangements spanning V, D and J were amplified using mixed TRB-A/B primers. Using its own MiXCR run on the multiplex PCR reads, TCRdb lists one record per CDR3 protein. The table has some 2,500 distinct CDR3 sequences, about 21% seen once. The template was genomic DNA from peripheral blood, not RNA. The sequencing input was blood. The receptor set was obtained from a human donor with a solid tumor.

There are a few counts of this clonotype. The chain combines TRBV4-2 with TRBJ2-1, with D tentatively TRBD1 (6 bases). The V end was cut by 4 bases, the J end by 3 bases, with 13 bases between. The CDR3 sequence is 15 residues long. The germline gives CDR1 LGHNA, CDR2 YNFKEQ. This CDR3 is CASSRLGDIYNEQFF. CDR3 bases: TGTGCCAGCAGCCGTCTTGGGGACATCTACAATGAGCAGTTCTTC.

This chain uses TRBV24-1 with TRBJ2-7; no firm D call. The CDR3 extends over 13 amino acids. The V end was cut by 1 base, the J end by 5 bases, with 8 bases between. Germline CDR1 reads KGHDR; CDR2 reads SFDVKD. CDR3 protein: CATSDFLGHEQYF. The CDR3, as DNA: TGTGCCACCAGTGATTTCCTCGGACACGAGCAGTACTTC.

By share of the sample, this clonotype is hyperexpanded. This chain links TRBV24-1 with TRBJ2-3; D tentatively reads TRBD1 or TRBD2 (5 bases each). This CDR3 is 17 amino acids long. V was cut by 7 bases and J by 0 bases, with 19 bases left in between. Looked up from germline, CDR1 is KGHDR and CDR2 is SFDVKD. CDR3 nucleotide sequence: TGTGCCACCAGCGGGTTCACGGGGACCCAGAGCACAGATACGCAGTATTTT. This codes for CATSGFTGTQSTDTQYF.

In its sample, this clonotype was seen a few times. The chain uses TRBV6-5 and TRBJ2-3; 10 nucleotides line up with TRBD2. The CDR3 length is 13 residues. V dropped 8 bases and J dropped 5; count of bases not matched to a gene: 4. The germline gives CDR1 MNHEY, CDR2 SVGAGI. The CDR3 nucleotides read TGTGCCAGCCGCCTAGCGGGGGTAGATACGCAGTATTTT. This sequence encodes CASRLAGVDTQYF.

This clonotype was seen more than once but under ten times. The chain links TRBV4-3 to TRBJ2-3, with 13 bases identical to TRBD2. Germline trimming cut 5 bases from V and 2 bases from J; bases unmatched to any gene: 4. Germline assignment: CDR1 LGHNA and CDR2 YSLEER. The CDR3 is made up of 16 amino acids. The CDR3 coding sequence is TGCGCCAGCAGCGCCGGACTAGCGGGGGACACAGATACGCAGTATTTT. Its translation: CASSAGLAGDTDTQYF.

This clonotype has a handful of counts. The chain has TRBV19 and TRBJ2-1; TRBD2 aligns across 10 bases. Unmatched junction bases numbered 8, after V lost 7 bases and J lost 5 bases. The germline CDR1 and CDR2 sequences are LNHDA and SQIVND (reference sequence). This CDR3 spans 15 amino acids. CDR3 coding DNA: TGTGCCAGTACCTTTAGCGGGGGGCCTCACAATGAGCAGTTCTTC. This translates into CASTFSGGPHNEQFF.

The chain carries TRBV10-2 and TRBJ2-5; D remains ambiguous. Germline values: CDR1 WSHSY, CDR2 SAAADI. The length of the CDR3 is 12 residues. The V end lost 0 bases, the J end lost 5 bases, and 4 bases lay between the germline ends. The CDR3 region has the DNA TGCGCCAGCAGTGAGTCCCGGGAGACCCAGTACTTC. This translates into CASSESRETQYF.

By share of the sample, this clonotype is large (0.1 to 1%). CDR3 in DNA: TGCAGCGTGGGACTTTACTATGGCTACACCTTC. This codes for CSVGLYYGYTF. The V gene is TRBV29-1, the J gene TRBJ1-2; D may be TRBD1 (5 bases). The CDR3 is 11 residues long. The V end lost 6 bases, the J end lost 3 bases, and 8 bases lay between the germline ends. Germline CDR1 reads SQVTM; CDR2 reads ANQGSEA.

This clonotype ranks as medium-sized. The CDR3 nucleotides are TGTGCCAGCAGCTTAGAGGGCGATACGCAGTATTTT. This translates into CASSLEGDTQYF. V and J are TRBV11-2 and TRBJ2-3; D ambiguous. The germline CDR1 and CDR2 sequences are SGHAT and FQNNGV. The CDR3 loop spans 12 amino acids. The V gene lost 0 bases and the J gene lost 6 bases, with 4 bases spanning the gap.

This clonotype was counted a few times. This chain links TRBV4-3 with TRBJ2-6; no clear D. Germline V CDR1 and CDR2: LGHNA, YSLEER. The CDR3 contains 14 residues. Deletions cut 1 base from V and 2 bases from J, with 3 bases between. In nucleotides, the CDR3 is TGCGCCAGCAGCCAAGGAGCTGGGGCCAACGTCCTGACTTTC. Its translation is CASSQGAGANVLTF.

The chain recombines TRBV4-3 with TRBJ1-6, with 8 bases identical to TRBD1. The length of the CDR3 is 16 residues. Unmatched junction bases numbered 3, after V lost 2 bases and J lost 3 bases. Germline V gene data show CDR1 as LGHNA and CDR2 as YSLEER. CDR3 residues: CASSQTDRGYNSPLHF. The CDR3, as DNA: TGCGCCAGCAGCCAAACCGACAGGGGCTATAATTCACCCCTCCACTTT.

The rearrangement links TRBV19 to TRBJ1-1; maybe TRBD1 (5 bases). Trimming left V 10 bases short and J 1 base short, with 19 bases between. The CDR3 is 15 residues long. The germline CDR1 and CDR2 sequences are LNHDA and SQIVND (reference sequence). The CDR3 DNA follows: TGTGCCACACAACCGGGGCCCCTTTGGAACACTGAAGCTTTCTTT. Its translation is CATQPGPLWNTEAFF.

In its sample, this clonotype is medium-sized. V usage is TRBV5-6 and J usage is TRBJ2-7, with D possibly matching TRBD1 (8 bases). In germline, CDR1 is SGHDT, CDR2 YYEEEE. V lost 4 bases and J lost 6, with 20 bases in between. There are 15 residues in the CDR3. The CDR3 DNA follows: TGTGCCAGCAGCCTCAGGACAGGGAGGGGTAGCGAGCAGTACTTC. It is translated as CASSLRTGRGSEQYF.

The V and J genes are TRBV6-4 and TRBJ1-5; a weak D match, TRBD1 (5 bases). Deletions cut 8 bases from V and 6 bases from J, with 23 bases between. CDR1 and CDR2 from the germline V gene are MRHNA and SNTAGT. The CDR3 consists of 16 residues. This CDR3 reads CASSTPGTDGSQPQHF. The CDR3 DNA reads as TGTGCCAGCTCAACCCCGGGGACGGATGGTAGTCAGCCCCAGCATTTT.

This clonotype was seen a handful of times. The chain carries TRBV5-4 and TRBJ1-1; TRBD1 agrees at 7 bases. CDR3 length: 14 residues. V lost 4 bases and J lost 4; bases outside the gene matches: 7. Germline assignment: CDR1 SGHNT and CDR2 YYREEE (reference sequence). CDR3 loop: CASSNQGEGTEAFF. The CDR3, as DNA: TGTGCCAGCAGCAATCAGGGGGAAGGCACTGAAGCTTTCTTT.

This clonotype has a handful of counts. The junction and the germline gene differ at one end; a read error may be behind it. This sequence joins TRBV9 and TRBJ2-1; 15 bases line up with TRBD2. Looked up from germline, CDR1 is SGDLS and CDR2 is YYNGEE. CDR3 size: 15 residues. CDR3 sequence: CASSAGLAGGSEQFF. The DNA of the CDR3 is TGCGCCAGCAGCGCAGGACTAGCGGGGGGGAGTGAGCAGTTCTTC.

Note on this clonotype: A read error is possible here, since a much larger clone lies one base away. This chain links TRBV30 with TRBJ2-7; 8 bases agree with TRBD1. CDR3 length equals 16 residues. CDR1 and CDR2 from the germline V gene are GTSNPN and SVGIG (reference sequence). In DNA, the CDR3 is TGTGCCTGGAGTGTACAGGGGCAGGGGGCATCCTACAAGCAGTACTTC. It translates to CAWSVQGQGASYKQYF.

This clonotype is deemed medium-sized. The chain joins TRBV6-1 to TRBJ2-1; 10 nucleotides agree with TRBD1. Germline V lookup: CDR1 MNHNS, CDR2 SASEGT. The CDR3 sequence is 15 residues long. Trimming removed 8 bases from V and 6 bases from J; junction bases left unmatched: 10. This CDR3 is CASPYPGQGRNEQFF. The CDR3 DNA sequence: TGTGCCAGCCCCTATCCGGGACAGGGGCGCAATGAGCAGTTCTTC.

Details on this clonotype: This may be a read error, as it is one base from a much larger clone. The chain employs TRBV7-6 and TRBJ1-1; 7 bases map to TRBD1. The CDR3 totals 16 residues. V was pared by 7 bases and J by 1 base, with 12 bases of the junction left unmatched. Germline CDR1 SGHVS, CDR2 FNYEAQ. The DNA of the CDR3 is TGTGCCAGCATCCTACCCGGGACAGACGAGAACACTGAAGCTTTCTTT. Translation gives CASILPGTDENTEAFF.

By share of the sample, this clonotype is medium-sized (0.01 to 0.1%). The rearrangement joins TRBV30 to TRBJ2-7; D assignment may be TRBD1 or TRBD2 (5 bases each). The CDR3 spans 12 residues. V was clipped by 5 bases and J by 6 bases, with 14 bases between them. Germline V CDR1 and CDR2: GTSNPN, SVGIG (reference sequence). This CDR3 reads CAWGGQVTEQYF. CDR3 sequence (DNA): TGTGCCTGGGGGGGTCAGGTCACCGAGCAGTACTTC. The entire variable domain, with the rest obtained from reference TRBV30 and TRBJ2-7, is as follows: SQTIHQWPATLVQPVGSPLSLECTVEGTSNPNLYWYRQAAGRGLQLLFYSVGIGQISSEVPQNLSASRPQDRQFILSSKKLLLSDSGFYLCAWGGQVTEQYFGPGTRLTVT.

This clonotype is medium-sized. The genes are TRBV6-1 and TRBJ2-3, with 9 nucleotides matching TRBD2. This CDR3 has 16 amino acids. The germline CDR1 and CDR2 sequences are MNHNS and SASEGT. With 1 base clipped from V and 4 bases from J, the junction kept 6 bases outside the gene matches. The CDR3 spells CASSEDAGGPPDTQYF. The CDR3 DNA follows: TGTGCCAGCAGTGAAGACGCGGGGGGGCCCCCAGATACGCAGTATTTT.

This rearrangement joins TRBV5-4 to TRBJ2-1; weak D call: TRBD1 (6 bases). V dropped 1 base and J dropped 3 bases, with 11 bases sitting between them. The germline V gene has CDR1 SGHNT and CDR2 YYREEE (reference sequence). The CDR3 runs 15 residues. CDR3 sequence reads: CASSLLGAYYNEQFF. CDR3 coding DNA: TGTGCCAGCAGCTTGTTGGGGGCCTACTACAATGAGCAGTTCTTC.

Relative to its sample, this clonotype is medium-sized. The V gene is TRBV20-1, the J gene TRBJ2-3; possibly TRBD2 for D (6 bases). Trimming shortened V by 3 bases and J by 2 bases, and 12 bases separated the two germline ends. Germline V CDR1 and CDR2: DFQATT, SNEGSKA (reference sequence). The CDR3 has 14 residues. The CDR3 region is CSARVGGYTDTQYF. CDR3 coding DNA: TGCAGTGCTAGGGTCGGGGGTTACACAGATACGCAGTATTTT.

By share of the sample, this clonotype is medium-sized. The genes are TRBV7-2 and TRBJ2-5; TRBD1 or TRBD2 may be the D gene (6 bases each). Trimming took 4 bases from V and 5 from J, leaving 8 bases between them. From germline, CDR1 is SGHTA and CDR2 FQGNSA. The CDR3 has 12 residues. CDR3 in DNA: TGTGCCAGCAGCTGGGGGGCGGAGACCCAGTACTTC. Amino acid sequence: CASSWGAETQYF.

By share of the sample, this clonotype is medium-sized. The chain joins TRBV10-3 to TRBJ2-3; 9 bases are shared with TRBD2. The CDR3 extends over 15 amino acids. Germline lookup yields CDR1 ENHRY and CDR2 SYGVKD. V trimming: 2 bases; J trimming: 4 bases; junction bases outside the gene matches: 4. CDR3 amino acids: CAISERAGGSDTQYF. The DNA for the CDR3 is TGTGCCATCAGTGAGAGAGCGGGGGGATCAGATACGCAGTATTTT.

This clonotype is deemed medium-sized. The chain couples TRBV7-9 to TRBJ1-1; D unresolved. V was clipped by 7 bases and J by 11 bases, with 14 bases between them. The CDR3 sequence is 11 residues long. The germline V gene has CDR1 SEHNR and CDR2 FQNEAQ (reference sequence). CDR3 loop: CASTVGPAAFF. CDR3 nucleotide sequence: TGTGCCAGCACCGTCGGACCAGCGGCTTTCTTT.